These 18 T cell receptor beta chains were sequenced from one sample in a study of control samples from healthy donors and cancer patients. This table comes from immunoSEQ multiplex PCR, and its TCRdb copy is limited to in-frame clones, with some not included. The sample has some 130,000 clones, about nine tenths seen once. Material: blood. The receptors shown here come from a middle-aged man in good health.

The rearrangement joins TRBV11-2 to TRBJ2-2, with a tentative D call TRBD2 (7 bases). CDR3 size: 18 residues. V gave up 1 base and J gave up 6 bases, with 21 bases separating them. Germline CDR1 SGHAT, CDR2 FQNNGV. Here the CDR3 reads CASSLGRTGGLFPGELFF. Written as DNA, the CDR3 is TGTGCCAGCAGCTTAGGCAGGACGGGGGGCCTTTTTCCCGGGGAGCTGTTTTTT.

The V call is TRBV6-5, the J call TRBJ1-4; the match to TRBD1 covers 10 bases. The CDR3 totals 15 residues. V lost 6 bases to trimming and J lost 4 bases; unmatched junction nucleotides: 5. Germline CDR1 and CDR2: MNHEY and SVGAGI. CDR3 residues: CASSGTGVNNEKLFF. The CDR3 region has the DNA TGTGCCAGCAGCGGGACAGGGGTGAATAATGAAAAACTGTTTTTT.

The chain uses TRBV2 and TRBJ1-3; TRBD1 might be the D (5 bases). Germline V CDR1 and CDR2: SNHLY, FYNNEI. The CDR3 runs to 17 residues. Deletions cut 3 bases from V and 0 bases from J, with 15 bases between. CDR3 bases: TGTGCCAGCAGTGAGACAGTGGTCGGGAGCTCTGGAAACACCATATATTTT. Protein: CASSETVVGSSGNTIYF.

The V call is TRBV5-6, the J call TRBJ1-1, with D hard to call. Germline CDR1 SGHDT, CDR2 YYEEEE. Trimming stripped 4 bases from V and 4 bases from J, with 14 bases between. This CDR3 is built from 14 residues. As DNA, the CDR3 is TGTGCCAGCAGCCCGGTCGGGTTTACCACTGAAGCTTTCTTT. Protein product: CASSPVGFTTEAFF.

This chain links TRBV30 with TRBJ1-6, with D perhaps matching TRBD1 (6 bases). Germline CDR1 and CDR2: GTSNPN and SVGIG (reference sequence). The V and J ends lost 1 base and 5 bases respectively, with 24 bases between them. The CDR3 runs 19 residues. The chain's CDR3 is CAWSADRQVGRFHNSPLHF. CDR3 bases: TGTGCCTGGAGTGCAGACCGACAGGTCGGTCGGTTTCATAATTCACCCCTCCACTTT.

The V gene is TRBV5-5, the J gene TRBJ1-2; possibly TRBD1 for D (5 bases). Trimming stripped 0 bases from V and 5 bases from J, with 8 bases between. Germline V gene data show CDR1 as SGHKS and CDR2 as YYEKEE (reference sequence). The CDR3 contains 13 residues. CDR3 coding DNA: TGTGCCAGCAGCTTGGTGGGGCTATATGGCTACACCTTC. This codes for CASSLVGLYGYTF.

V is TRBV10-1 and J is TRBJ2-5; possibly TRBD1 for D (6 bases). With 3 bases removed from V and 3 bases from J, the gap between germline ends came to 14 bases. Germline CDR1 reads WNHNN; CDR2 reads SYGVQD (reference sequence). The length of the CDR3 is 15 residues. CDR3 sequence (DNA): TGCGCCAGCAGTGAAAGTAGCAGGGGTGAAGAGACCCAGTACTTC. This gives the protein CASSESSRGEETQYF.

This rearrangement joins TRBV7-2 to TRBJ2-7; D is perhaps TRBD2 (5 bases). The CDR3 covers 14 residues. Per the germline V gene, CDR1 is SGHTA and CDR2 is FQGNSA. The V end was cut by 1 base, the J end by 0 bases, with 7 bases between. As DNA, the CDR3 is TGTGCCAGCAGCTTAGACGGGGTCTCCTACGAGCAGTACTTC. It translates to CASSLDGVSYEQYF.

The gene calls are TRBV28 and TRBJ1-2; D is uncertain. Trimming cost V 4 bases and J 5 bases, with 11 bases left between them. The CDR3 is 13 amino acids. CDR1 MDHEN and CDR2 SYDVKM come from the germline V gene. CDR3 loop: CASSSRGLYGYTF. The CDR3 DNA is TGTGCCAGCAGTTCACGGGGTTTATATGGCTACACCTTC.

The chain recombines TRBV5-6 with TRBJ1-1; D might be TRBD1 (5 bases). CDR1 SGHDT and CDR2 YYEEEE come from the germline V gene. V shed 1 base and J shed 4 bases, with 14 bases lying between them. CDR3 length: 15 amino acids. CDR3 sequence reads: CASSLIQGWITEAFF. For the CDR3, the DNA is TGTGCCAGCAGCTTGATTCAGGGCTGGATCACTGAAGCTTTCTTT.

The genes are TRBV29-1 and TRBJ1-4; 7 nucleotides match TRBD1. The length of the CDR3 is 11 residues. Per germline, CDR1 SQVTM and CDR2 ANQGSEA. Unmatched junction bases numbered 4, after V lost 7 bases and J lost 8 bases. CDR3 in amino acids: CSAGGGEKLFF. CDR3 nucleotide sequence: TGCAGCGCAGGGGGAGGAGAAAAACTGTTTTTT.

The chain carries TRBV9 and TRBJ2-7; D may be TRBD1 or TRBD2 (5 bases each). The CDR3 consists of 13 residues. V was clipped by 2 bases and J by 6 bases, with 12 bases between them. The germline CDR1 and CDR2 sequences are SGDLS and YYNGEE. CDR3: CASSVRDLSEQYF. In DNA form, the CDR3 reads TGTGCCAGCAGCGTCCGGGACCTCTCCGAGCAGTACTTC.

A single count supports this clone. This rearrangement joins TRBV9 to TRBJ1-3; D uncertain. V lost 0 bases to trimming and J lost 0 bases, with 7 bases between them. The CDR3 loop spans 15 amino acids. Germline CDR1 reads SGDLS; CDR2 reads YYNGEE. The CDR3 protein is CASSVGQNSGNTIYF. CDR3 DNA: TGTGCCAGCAGCGTAGGGCAAAACTCTGGAAACACCATATATTTT.

V gene TRBV20-1 combines with J gene TRBJ2-5; the D is unclear. Germline V CDR1 and CDR2: DFQATT, SNEGSKA (reference sequence). V dropped 3 bases and J dropped 2 bases, with 7 bases sitting between them. The CDR3 extends over 12 amino acids. The CDR3 spells CSASSTQETQYF. DNA of the CDR3: TGCAGTGCTAGTTCCACGCAAGAGACCCAGTACTTC.

The chain is built from TRBV6-5 and TRBJ1-2; D gene ambiguous. V was shortened by 5 bases and J by 3 bases, with 10 bases between the two germline ends. CDR1 is MNHEY and CDR2 is SVGAGI in the germline V gene. The CDR3 is 13 residues long. The DNA of the CDR3 is TGTGCCAGCAGTAAGGACGGGTACTATGGCTACACCTTC. Its translation is CASSKDGYYGYTF.

The chain combines TRBV6-5 with TRBJ1-3; no reliable D call. The CDR3 runs 14 residues. Germline CDR1 MNHEY, CDR2 SVGAGI. Deletions cut 0 bases from V and 0 bases from J, with 3 bases between. The CDR3 region is CASSYSTSGNTIYF. As DNA, the CDR3 is TGTGCCAGCAGTTACTCAACCTCTGGAAACACCATATATTTT.

This rearrangement joins TRBV3-1 (or the pseudogene TRBV3-2) to TRBJ1-3; D unresolved. V was shortened by 2 bases and J by 1 base, with 3 bases between the two germline ends. The CDR3 length is 13 residues. Germline CDR1 and CDR2: LGHDT and YNNKEL (reference sequence). CDR3 DNA sequence: TGTGCCAGCAGCCAAAGGTCTGGAAACACCATATATTTT. It encodes CASSQRSGNTIYF.

The rearrangement uses TRBV6-1 and TRBJ1-5, with D uncertain. The CDR3 spans 16 residues. Germline V gene sequence: CDR1 MNHNS, CDR2 SASEGT. V was shortened by 0 bases and J by 0 bases, with 9 bases between the two germline ends. The CDR3 region has the DNA TGTGCCAGCAGTGAAGCCCACGCTTATAGCAATCAGCCCCAGCATTTT. Translated, it gives CASSEAHAYSNQPQHF.